A selection of T cell receptor beta chains follows, all from one sample in a study of T cell repertoires in cytomegalovirus infection. A single record per CDR3 protein comes from TCRdb applying MiXCR to the reads. This table has about 470,000 distinct CDR3 sequences, under 45% appearing once. These receptors' antigens are unknown. The sequencing used cultured PBMCs, collected from culture after CMV antigen stimulation. All receptors come from a human donor in good health (CMV status not recorded). Some clones in this sample may be carry-over from other donors' samples. The conserved cysteine and the conserved F or W are not part of the CDR3 here.

J gene	V gene	CDR3 protein
TRBJ1-1	TRBV7-2	ASSVRKRGTEAF
TRBJ1-6	TRBV11-2	ASSAETDNSPLH
TRBJ2-7	TRBV28	ASSSMGAGADEQY
TRBJ2-3	TRBV7-2	ASSLLALVADTQY
TRBJ1-5	TRBV12-3/TRBV12-4	ASSNGDQPQH
TRBJ1-1	TRBV7-2	ASREGIGDTEAF
TRBJ2-1	TRBV7-2	ASSLRGSIHEQF
TRBJ2-3	TRBV7-2	ASSPFAGVSAYTQY
TRBJ2-2	TRBV2	ASSERMFTGELF
TRBJ2-1	TRBV7-6	ASSLVSSGHNEQF
TRBJ1-2	TRBV7-2	ANSFLGTGIGYT
TRBJ1-5	TRBV19	ASSIDRRQPQH
TRBJ1-2	TRBV5-6	ASNPRGTRYGYT
TRBJ2-2	TRBV4-3	ASSQDYGSGTGELF
TRBJ2-1	TRBV7-6	ASSFIGTSSYNEQF
TRBJ2-1	TRBV7-2	ASSPQGLALSYNEQF
TRBJ2-3	TRBV7-6	ASSSWTRATDTQY
TRBJ2-3	TRBV7-3	ASSLVGGSDTQY
TRBJ2-7	TRBV5-1	ASSLVVQREQY
TRBJ1-5	TRBV12-3/TRBV12-4	ASSTRGGSARNQPQH
TRBJ2-1	TRBV20-1	SAWLASYNEQF
TRBJ1-5	TRBV6-6	ASNVQGDQPQH
TRBJ2-6	TRBV5-4	ASSWGALGSGANVLT
TRBJ2-1	TRBV7-9	ASSTLAGGTYNEQF
TRBJ2-3	TRBV7-2	ASSLLSADTQY
TRBJ2-7	TRBV25-1	ASSGVTSYEQY
TRBJ2-7	TRBV30	AWSGGLSYEQY
TRBJ2-1	TRBV6-2/TRBV6-3	ASSYPAGRSTKTSGRNEQF
TRBJ2-1	TRBV6-4	ASSVGAGGYNEQF
TRBJ2-7	TRBV28	ASSPPPGQNEQY
TRBJ1-6	TRBV10-3	AISVARKGGIENSPLH
TRBJ2-2	TRBV2	ASRGQVNTGELF
TRBJ2-5	TRBV20-1	SARMLGWETQY
TRBJ2-5	TRBV4-1	ASRSVGGPYQETQY
TRBJ1-2	TRBV28	ASSFNNNYGYT
TRBJ2-7	TRBV7-9	ASSLRGDEGEQY
TRBJ2-2	TRBV19	ASKVTGNTGELF
TRBJ2-1	TRBV7-2	ASSRRTSGWRSEQF
TRBJ2-7	TRBV7-8	ASSFGREIYYEQY
TRBJ2-1	TRBV6-1	ASHTLAGGPNEQF
TRBJ2-6	TRBV11-2	ASSFGTGEMRGANVLT
TRBJ2-6	TRBV7-8	ASSLGFGGVGSNVLT
TRBJ2-2	TRBV7-9	ASSSALRELF
TRBJ1-4	TRBV4-1	ASSQVIVRMGHEKLF
TRBJ2-7	TRBV7-6	ASSPSRAALNEQY
TRBJ1-2	TRBV12-3/TRBV12-4	ASSHQGLEGYT
TRBJ1-1	TRBV7-6	ASSTGPQGEAF
TRBJ2-1	TRBV7-2	ASSSTSGMYNEQF
TRBJ1-5	TRBV28	ATRRYSNQPQH
TRBJ2-3	TRBV25-1	ASSERLAGPNTQY
TRBJ2-7	TRBV11-2	ASSFGLAKTYEQY
TRBJ2-3	TRBV4-2	ASSQRDAGQHTDTQY
TRBJ2-1	TRBV4-1	ASSQEDGTSGVRNEQF
TRBJ1-2	TRBV28	ASSSLYGYT
TRBJ1-1	TRBV11-2	ASSRLVMMNTEAF